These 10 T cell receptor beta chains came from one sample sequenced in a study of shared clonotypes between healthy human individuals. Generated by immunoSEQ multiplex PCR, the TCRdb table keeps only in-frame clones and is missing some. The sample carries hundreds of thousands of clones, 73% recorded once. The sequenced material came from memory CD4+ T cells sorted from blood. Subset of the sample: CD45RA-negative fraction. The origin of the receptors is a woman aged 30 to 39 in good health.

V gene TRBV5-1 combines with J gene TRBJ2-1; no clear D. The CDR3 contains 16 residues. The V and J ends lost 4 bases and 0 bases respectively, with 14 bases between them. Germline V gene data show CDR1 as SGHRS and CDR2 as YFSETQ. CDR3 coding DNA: TGCGCCAGCAGCCTGACCCGGGTTGGCTCCTACAATGAGCAGTTCTTC. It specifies CASSLTRVGSYNEQFF.

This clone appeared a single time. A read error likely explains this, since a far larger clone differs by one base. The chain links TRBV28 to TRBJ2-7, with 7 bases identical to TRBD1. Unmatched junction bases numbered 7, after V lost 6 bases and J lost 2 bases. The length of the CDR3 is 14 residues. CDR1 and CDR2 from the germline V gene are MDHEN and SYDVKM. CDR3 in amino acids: CASSFTGDPYEQYF. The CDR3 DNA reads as TGTGCCAGCAGCTTCACAGGGGACCCCTACGAGCAGTACTTC.

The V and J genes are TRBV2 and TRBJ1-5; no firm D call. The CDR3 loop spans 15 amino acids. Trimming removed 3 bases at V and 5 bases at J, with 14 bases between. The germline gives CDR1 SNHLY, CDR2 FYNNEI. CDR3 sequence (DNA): TGTGCCAGCAGTGAGGACGGGTTTGAGGATCAGCCCCAGCATTTT. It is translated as CASSEDGFEDQPQHF.

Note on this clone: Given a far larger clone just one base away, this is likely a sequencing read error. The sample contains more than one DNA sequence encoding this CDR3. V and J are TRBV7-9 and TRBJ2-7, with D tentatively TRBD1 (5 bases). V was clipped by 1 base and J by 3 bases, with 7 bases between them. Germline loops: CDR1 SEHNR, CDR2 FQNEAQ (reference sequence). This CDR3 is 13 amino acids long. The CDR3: CASSLGTFYEQYF. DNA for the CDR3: TGTGCCAGCAGCTTAGGGACATTCTACGAGCAGTACTTC.

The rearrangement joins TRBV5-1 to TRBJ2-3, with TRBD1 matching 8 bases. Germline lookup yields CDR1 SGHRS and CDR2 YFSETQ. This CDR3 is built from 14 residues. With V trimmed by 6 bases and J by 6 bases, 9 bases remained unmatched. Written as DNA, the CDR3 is TGCGCCAGCACCCCCAGGGGGCTGGGGGATACGCAGTATTTT. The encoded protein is CASTPRGLGDTQYF. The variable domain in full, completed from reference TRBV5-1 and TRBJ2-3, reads KAGVTQTPRYLIKTRGQQVTLSCSPISGHRSVSWYQQTPGQGLQFLFEYFSETQRNKGNFPGRFSGRQFSNSRSEMNVSTLELGDSALYLCASTPRGLGDTQYFGPGTRLTVL.

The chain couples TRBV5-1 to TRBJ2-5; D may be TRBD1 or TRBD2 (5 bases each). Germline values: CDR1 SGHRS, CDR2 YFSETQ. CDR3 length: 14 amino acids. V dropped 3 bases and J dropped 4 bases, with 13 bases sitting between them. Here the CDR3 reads CASSSRDGGETQYF. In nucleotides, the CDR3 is TGCGCCAGCAGCTCGAGGGACGGAGGAGAGACCCAGTACTTC.

The CDR3 nucleotides are TGTGCCTGGACTACTAAACAGAGCTCTGGAAACACCATATATTTT. Its protein is CAWTTKQSSGNTIYF. J is TRBJ1-3 and V is TRBV30; D is unclear. Trimming shortened V by 4 bases and J by 0 bases, and 13 bases separated the two germline ends. The CDR3 runs to 15 residues. Germline lookup yields CDR1 GTSNPN and CDR2 SVGIG (reference sequence).

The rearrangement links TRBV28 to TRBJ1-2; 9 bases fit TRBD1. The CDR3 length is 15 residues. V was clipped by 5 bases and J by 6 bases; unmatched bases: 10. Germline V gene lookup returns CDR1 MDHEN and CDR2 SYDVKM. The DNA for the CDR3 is TGTGCCAGCAGTAAACCCGGGACAGGGATCGATGGCTACACCTTC. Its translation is CASSKPGTGIDGYTF.

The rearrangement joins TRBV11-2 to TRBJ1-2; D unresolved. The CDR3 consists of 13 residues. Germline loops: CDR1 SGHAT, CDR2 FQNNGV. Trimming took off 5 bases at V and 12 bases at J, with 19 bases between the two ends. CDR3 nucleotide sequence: TGTGCCAGCAGCCTCTCGGCCGGGAACCCGGACACCTTC. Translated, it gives CASSLSAGNPDTF.

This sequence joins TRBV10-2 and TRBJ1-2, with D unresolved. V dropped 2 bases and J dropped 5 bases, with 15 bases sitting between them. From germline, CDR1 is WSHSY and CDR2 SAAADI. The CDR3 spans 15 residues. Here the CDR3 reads CASSEGVGGPYGYTF. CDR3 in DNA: TGCGCCAGCAGTGAGGGCGTGGGAGGGCCATATGGCTACACCTTC.